Shown below are 23 T cell receptor beta chains from a single sample sequenced in a study of shared clonotypes between healthy human individuals. Using immunoSEQ multiplex PCR, the repertoire was profiled, and TCRdb retains in-frame clones only, with some absent. The data hold roughly 2,500,000 clones, with 93% observed a single time. Sequenced: naive CD4+ T cells from PBMCs. Subset reported: CD45RA+ positively selected. All receptors derive from a man aged 18-30 years in good health. Some clones in this sample may be carry-over from other donors' samples.

This chain joins TRBV4-3 and TRBJ2-6; D remains unclear. This CDR3 has 16 residues. Germline V gene data show CDR1 as LGHNA and CDR2 as YSLEER. V was shortened by 1 base and J by 0 bases, with 7 bases between the two germline ends. The CDR3 spells CASSQGSYSGANVLTF. The CDR3, as DNA: TGCGCCAGCAGCCAAGGTTCGTACTCTGGGGCCAACGTCCTGACTTTC.

The chain uses TRBV5-4 and TRBJ2-7; a weak D match, TRBD2 (7 bases). CDR1 SGHNT and CDR2 YYREEE come from the germline V gene (reference sequence). The V and J ends lost 2 bases and 2 bases respectively, with 14 bases between them. The CDR3 totals 15 residues. CDR3 DNA sequence: TGTGCCAGCAGCTTTGGACAGCGGGGAACCTACGAGCAGTACTTC. Protein: CASSFGQRGTYEQYF. Based on the CDR3 plus reference TRBV5-4 and TRBJ2-7, the full variable domain is ETGVTQSPTHLIKTRGQQVTLRCSSQSGHNTVSWYQQALGQGPQFIFQYYREEENGRGNFPPRFSGLQFPNYSSELNVNALELDDSALYLCASSFGQRGTYEQYFGPGTRLTVT.

This chain joins TRBV5-5 and TRBJ1-3; D unclear. With 3 bases removed from V and 0 bases from J, the gap between germline ends came to 10 bases. The CDR3 contains 15 residues. Germline CDR1 SGHKS, CDR2 YYEKEE (reference sequence). This CDR3 reads CASSWTASSGNTIYF. The CDR3 DNA reads as TGTGCCAGCAGCTGGACCGCGAGCTCTGGAAACACCATATATTTT.

The chain couples TRBV6-6 to TRBJ1-3; D is unclear. Germline assignment: CDR1 MNHNY and CDR2 SVGAGI (reference sequence). With 6 bases removed from V and 3 bases from J, the gap between germline ends came to 12 bases. CDR3 length: 14 amino acids. CDR3 nucleotides: TGTGCCAGCAGACCAGACGGTGGTGGAAACACCATATATTTT. The encoded protein is CASRPDGGGNTIYF.

V gene TRBV11-2 combines with J gene TRBJ2-5; possibly TRBD1 for D (6 bases). Trimming took off 1 base at V and 3 bases at J, with 9 bases between the two ends. The CDR3 loop spans 14 amino acids. The germline CDR1 and CDR2 sequences are SGHAT and FQNNGV. CDR3 in amino acids: CASSLVWTEETQYF. CDR3 nucleotides: TGTGCCAGCAGCTTAGTCTGGACAGAAGAGACCCAGTACTTC.

The V gene is TRBV5-3, the J gene TRBJ1-2; a weak D match, TRBD1 (5 bases). TRBV5-3 is an ORF, with its function uncertain. Trimming took off 2 bases at V and 1 base at J, with 18 bases between the two ends. The CDR3 consists of 17 residues. The CDR3 loop is CARSFFRGPTLNYGYTF. CDR3 DNA: TGTGCCAGAAGCTTCTTTAGGGGCCCTACTCTTAACTATGGCTACACCTTC.

Comments on this clone: Other nucleotide sequences in the sample specify the same CDR3. J is TRBJ2-7 and V is TRBV5-1; D is uncertain. The CDR3 is 13 amino acids. V lost 0 bases to trimming and J lost 3 bases, with 7 bases between them. CDR1 is SGHRS and CDR2 is YFSETQ in the germline V gene. The CDR3 reads CASSLAANYEQYF. Here the CDR3 DNA reads TGCGCCAGCAGCTTGGCCGCAAACTACGAGCAGTACTTC.

About this clone: This sequence may be a read error, since a much larger clone differs from it by one base. Within the sample, other DNA sequences also encode this same CDR3. The DNA for the CDR3 is TGTGCCAGCTCAGGGGATGGCAATCAGCCCCAGCATTTT. It translates to CASSGDGNQPQHF. This chain links TRBV18 with TRBJ1-5, with D unclear. CDR1 and CDR2 from the germline V gene are KGHSH and LQKENI. The V end was cut by 5 bases, the J end by 2 bases, with 7 bases between. The CDR3 runs to 13 residues.

This chain joins TRBV7-6 and TRBJ1-2; D gene unclear. There are 18 residues in the CDR3. Germline V lookup: CDR1 SGHVS, CDR2 FNYEAQ. Trimming took 4 bases from V and 4 from J, leaving 25 bases between them. CDR3 sequence (DNA): TGTGCCAGCAGCTCTCTGTATGGCCCTCCTACAGCCCTCTATGGCTACACCTTC. It translates to CASSSLYGPPTALYGYTF.

The V call is TRBV4-1, the J call TRBJ1-5; a weak D match, TRBD1 (6 bases). Germline V gives CDR1 MGHRA, CDR2 YSYEKL. The V end was cut by 3 bases, the J end by 3 bases, with 12 bases between. This CDR3 is 15 amino acids long. CDR3 loop: CASSHAGTPNQPQHF. DNA for the CDR3: TGCGCCAGCAGCCACGCCGGGACACCCAATCAGCCCCAGCATTTT.

The rearrangement uses TRBV10-3 and TRBJ2-7; 8 bases line up with TRBD2. Germline CDR1 reads ENHRY; CDR2 reads SYGVKD. The V gene end was trimmed by 5 bases and the J gene end by 5 bases; junction bases not matched to a gene: 5. The CDR3 is 13 residues long. In DNA form, the CDR3 reads TGTGCCATCAGTCCGGGACTAGAGGACGAGCAGTACTTC. It encodes CAISPGLEDEQYF.

This clone has a single count. The chain links TRBV5-1 to TRBJ2-1, with a weak D call TRBD1 (6 bases). Trimming removed 1 base from V and 2 bases from J, with 13 bases in between. The CDR3 extends over 16 amino acids. In germline, CDR1 is SGHRS, CDR2 YFSETQ. The CDR3 loop is CASSLTGDITYNEQFF. The DNA of the CDR3 is TGCGCCAGCAGCTTGACCGGGGACATAACCTACAATGAGCAGTTCTTC. Full variable domain (rest looked up from reference TRBV5-1 and TRBJ2-1): KAGVTQTPRYLIKTRGQQVTLSCSPISGHRSVSWYQQTPGQGLQFLFEYFSETQRNKGNFPGRFSGRQFSNSRSEMNVSTLELGDSALYLCASSLTGDITYNEQFFGPGTRLTVL.

This clone appeared a single time. The V and J genes are TRBV5-5 and TRBJ2-1; 14 nucleotides match TRBD2. Germline V gene sequence: CDR1 SGHKS, CDR2 YYEKEE (reference sequence). J gave up 9 bases and V 4 bases, and 6 bases lay outside the gene matches. The CDR3 totals 15 residues. The CDR3 loop reads CASSEGLAGVSEQFF. The CDR3 DNA reads TGTGCCAGCAGCGAGGGACTAGCGGGAGTCTCTGAGCAGTTCTTC. Supplemented by reference TRBV5-5 and TRBJ2-1, the full variable domain reads DAGVTQSPTHLIKTRGQQVTLRCSPISGHKSVSWYQQVLGQGPQFIFQYYEKEERGRGNFPDRFSARQFPNYSSELNVNALLLGDSALYLCASSEGLAGVSEQFFGPGTRLTVL.

The V and J genes are TRBV7-2 and TRBJ2-5; no reliable D call. CDR1 and CDR2 from the germline V gene are SGHTA and FQGNSA. Trimming stripped 1 base from V and 5 bases from J, with 14 bases between. This CDR3 is built from 15 residues. The CDR3 loop is CASSLGNLARETQYF. DNA for the CDR3: TGTGCCAGCAGCTTAGGCAATTTGGCGAGGGAGACCCAGTACTTC.

V usage is TRBV7-3 and J usage is TRBJ1-3, with TRBD1 matching over 8 bases. V lost 5 bases to trimming and J lost 4 bases; unmatched junction nucleotides: 13. The germline CDR1 and CDR2 sequences are SGHTA and FQGTGA. CDR3 length: 17 residues. The CDR3: CASSPRPQGAGGNTIYF. CDR3 DNA sequence: TGTGCCAGCAGCCCAAGACCGCAGGGGGCGGGAGGAAACACCATATATTTT.

V and J are TRBV10-3 and TRBJ1-1; D remains unclear. V lost 0 bases and J 2 bases, leaving 10 bases between the germline ends. This CDR3 spans 15 amino acids. Germline lookup yields CDR1 ENHRY and CDR2 SYGVKD. The CDR3 loop is CAISESHGSNTEAFF. The CDR3 nucleotides read TGTGCCATCAGTGAGTCCCATGGCAGTAACACTGAAGCTTTCTTT.

The chain has TRBV28 and TRBJ2-7; the D gene could be TRBD1 or TRBD2 (5 bases each). The germline V and J ends were trimmed by 2 bases and 2 bases, with 22 bases remaining between them. The V gene's germline CDR1 is MDHEN and CDR2 SYDVKM. The CDR3 runs to 18 residues. For the CDR3, the DNA is TGTGCCAGCAGTTTAATTTTTGGAGAGGAAGGGACCCCCTACGAGCAGTACTTC. It translates to CASSLIFGEEGTPYEQYF.

This rearrangement joins TRBV30 to TRBJ2-7; 7 bases line up with TRBD1. The CDR3 contains 13 residues. V dropped 3 bases and J dropped 4; count of bases not matched to a gene: 6. Germline V gives CDR1 GTSNPN, CDR2 SVGIG (reference sequence). The DNA for the CDR3 is TGTGCCTGGAGGGCCGGGACAGAGTACGAGCAGTACTTC. Encoded protein: CAWRAGTEYEQYF.

The chain links TRBV28 to TRBJ2-5, with D tentatively TRBD2 (6 bases). The CDR3 length is 13 residues. Germline V CDR1 and CDR2: MDHEN, SYDVKM. Trimming shortened V by 10 bases and J by 7 bases, and 19 bases separated the two germline ends. CDR3 in amino acids: CAISPGVGATQYF. The CDR3 DNA follows: TGTGCCATTTCTCCGGGAGTGGGAGCGACCCAGTACTTC.

The chain carries TRBV19 and TRBJ2-2, with a weak D call TRBD1 (6 bases). With 1 base removed from V and 1 base from J, the gap between germline ends came to 10 bases. Germline CDR1 LNHDA, CDR2 SQIVND (reference sequence). The CDR3 has 16 residues. In DNA form, the CDR3 reads TGTGCCAGTAGTATAGCGAGGACAGAGAACACCGGGGAGCTGTTTTTT. Amino acid sequence: CASSIARTENTGELFF.

Note on this clone: Other DNA variants within this sample encode the same CDR3. The genes are TRBV15 and TRBJ1-3; D gene uncertain. V was cut by 5 bases and J by 4 bases, with 12 bases left in between. CDR3 length: 14 residues. CDR1 is LNHNV, CDR2 YYDKDF, per germline (reference sequence). The CDR3: CATSRGLAGNTIYF. In nucleotides, the CDR3 is TGTGCCACCAGCCGTGGCCTGGCGGGAAACACCATATATTTT.

This clone was found once. J is TRBJ2-7 and V is TRBV9, with D perhaps TRBD1 (7 bases). The V gene's germline CDR1 is SGDLS and CDR2 YYNGEE. CDR3 size: 17 residues. Trimming cost V 4 bases and J 0 bases, with 20 bases left between them. CDR3 nucleotides: TGTGCCAGCAGCCCACGCGGACAGGCCGGGAGCTCCTACGAGCAGTACTTC. Its protein product is CASSPRGQAGSSYEQYF.

Concerning this clone: Other nucleotide sequences from this sample produce the same CDR3. The chain couples TRBV28 to TRBJ1-2; unclear D gene. V lost 6 bases and J 1 base, leaving 3 bases between the germline ends. Germline CDR1 reads MDHEN; CDR2 reads SYDVKM. The CDR3 has 11 amino acids. CDR3 amino acids: CASSGNYGYTF. The DNA for the CDR3 is TGTGCCAGCAGCGGTAACTATGGCTACACCTTC.